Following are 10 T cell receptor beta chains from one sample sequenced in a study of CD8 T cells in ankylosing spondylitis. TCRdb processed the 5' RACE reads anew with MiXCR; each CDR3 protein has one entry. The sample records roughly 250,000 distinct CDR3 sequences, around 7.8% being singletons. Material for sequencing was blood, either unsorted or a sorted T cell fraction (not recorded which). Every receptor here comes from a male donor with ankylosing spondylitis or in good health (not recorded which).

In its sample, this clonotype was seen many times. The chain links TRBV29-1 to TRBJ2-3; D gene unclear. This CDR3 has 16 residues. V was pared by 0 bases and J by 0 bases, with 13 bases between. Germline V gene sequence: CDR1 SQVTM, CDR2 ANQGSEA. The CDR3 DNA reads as TGCAGCGTTGAAGATCGCCCGCGCCTTAGCACAGATACGCAGTATTTT. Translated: CSVEDRPRLSTDTQYF.

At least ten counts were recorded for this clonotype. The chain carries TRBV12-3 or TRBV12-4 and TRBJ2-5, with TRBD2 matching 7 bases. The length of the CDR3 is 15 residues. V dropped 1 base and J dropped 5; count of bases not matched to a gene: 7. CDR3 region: CASSLGQGGWETQYF. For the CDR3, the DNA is TGTGCCAGCAGTTTAGGCCAGGGAGGGTGGGAGACCCAGTACTTC.

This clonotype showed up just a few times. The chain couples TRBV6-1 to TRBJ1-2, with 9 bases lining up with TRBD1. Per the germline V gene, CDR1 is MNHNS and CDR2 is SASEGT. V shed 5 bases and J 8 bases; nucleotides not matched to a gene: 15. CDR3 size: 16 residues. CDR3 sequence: CASSPTKAGTGKGYTF. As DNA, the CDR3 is TGTGCCAGCAGTCCAACCAAAGCCGGGACAGGGAAAGGCTACACCTTC.

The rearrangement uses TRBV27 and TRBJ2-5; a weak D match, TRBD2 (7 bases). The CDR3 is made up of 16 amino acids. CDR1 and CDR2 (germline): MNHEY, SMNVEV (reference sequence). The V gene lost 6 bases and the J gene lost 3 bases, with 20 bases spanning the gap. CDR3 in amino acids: CASSFRTRGGKETQYF. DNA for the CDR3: TGTGCCAGCAGCTTTCGAACCAGGGGAGGGAAAGAGACCCAGTACTTC.

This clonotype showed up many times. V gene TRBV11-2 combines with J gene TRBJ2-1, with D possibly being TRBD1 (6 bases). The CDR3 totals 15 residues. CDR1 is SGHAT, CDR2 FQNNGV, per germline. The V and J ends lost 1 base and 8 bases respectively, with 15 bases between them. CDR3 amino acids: CASSLVWYRADEQFF. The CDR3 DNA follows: TGTGCCAGCAGCTTAGTTTGGTACAGGGCAGATGAGCAGTTCTTC. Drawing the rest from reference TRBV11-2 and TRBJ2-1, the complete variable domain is EAGVAQSPRYKIIEKRQSVAFWCNPISGHATLYWYQQILGQGPKLLIQFQNNGVVDDSQLPKDRFSAERLKGVDSTLKIQPAKLEDSAVYLCASSLVWYRADEQFFGPGTRLTVL.

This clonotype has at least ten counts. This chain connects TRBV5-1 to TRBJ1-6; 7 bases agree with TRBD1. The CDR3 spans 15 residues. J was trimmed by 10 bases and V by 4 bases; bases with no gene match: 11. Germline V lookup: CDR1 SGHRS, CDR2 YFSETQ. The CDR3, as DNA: TGCGCCAGCAGCAAGGGACAGTCGGAAAGGTCACCCCTCCACTTT. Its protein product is CASSKGQSERSPLHF.

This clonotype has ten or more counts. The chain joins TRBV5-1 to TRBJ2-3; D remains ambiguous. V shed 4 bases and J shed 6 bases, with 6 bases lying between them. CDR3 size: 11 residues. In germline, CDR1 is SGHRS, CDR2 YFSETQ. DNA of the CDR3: TGCGCCAGCAGCATTGAGGATACGCAGTATTTT. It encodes CASSIEDTQYF. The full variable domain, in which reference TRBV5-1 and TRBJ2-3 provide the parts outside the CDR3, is KAGVTQTPRYLIKTRGQQVTLSCSPISGHRSVSWYQQTPGQGLQFLFEYFSETQRNKGNFPGRFSGRQFSNSRSEMNVSTLELGDSALYLCASSIEDTQYFGPGTRLTVL.

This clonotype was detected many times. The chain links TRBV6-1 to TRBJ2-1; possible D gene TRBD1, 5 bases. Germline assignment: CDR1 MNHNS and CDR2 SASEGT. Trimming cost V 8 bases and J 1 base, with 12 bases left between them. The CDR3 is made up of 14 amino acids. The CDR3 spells CASQESGSYNEQFF. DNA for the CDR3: TGTGCCAGCCAGGAATCAGGGTCCTACAATGAGCAGTTCTTC.

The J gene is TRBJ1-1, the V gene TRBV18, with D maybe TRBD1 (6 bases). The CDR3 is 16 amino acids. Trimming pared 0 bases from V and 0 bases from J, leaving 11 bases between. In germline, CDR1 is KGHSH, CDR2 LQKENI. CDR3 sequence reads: CASSPPSTGLNTEAFF. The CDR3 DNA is TGTGCCAGCTCACCACCGAGTACAGGGTTGAACACTGAAGCTTTCTTT.

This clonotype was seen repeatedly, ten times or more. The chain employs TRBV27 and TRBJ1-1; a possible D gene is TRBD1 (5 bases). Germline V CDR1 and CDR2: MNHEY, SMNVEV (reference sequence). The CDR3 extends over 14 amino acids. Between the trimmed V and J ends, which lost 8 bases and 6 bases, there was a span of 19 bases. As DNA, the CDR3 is TGTGCCAGCGGCCATTGGGGGGAAGGGCCTGAAGCTTTCTTT. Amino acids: CASGHWGEGPEAFF.